The next 19 T cell receptor beta chains were all read from a single sample in a study of cytomegalovirus exposure and HLA in healthy donors. Produced via immunoSEQ multiplex PCR; TCRdb's table is partial and in-frame only. The top ten clones hold 5.5% to 6.5% of a sample with over 200,000 clones, roughly 83% of them seen once. Material: PBMCs. The receptors come from a young woman in good health and CMV-seronegative.

A remark on this clone: Within the sample, other DNA sequences also encode this same CDR3. This sequence joins TRBV27 and TRBJ2-7; TRBD1 matches at 7 bases. The V and J ends lost 8 bases and 2 bases, in that order; junction bases with no gene match: 3. Germline CDR1 MNHEY, CDR2 SMNVEV (reference sequence). The CDR3 has 12 amino acids. The CDR3 loop reads CASRQGPYEQYF. DNA for the CDR3: TGTGCCAGCCGACAGGGCCCCTACGAGCAGTACTTC.

The chain carries TRBV5-1 and TRBJ2-7; 9 bases match TRBD2. CDR1 is SGHRS and CDR2 is YFSETQ in the germline V gene. The CDR3 has 17 residues. V shed 0 bases and J 4 bases; nucleotides not matched to a gene: 11. DNA for the CDR3: TGCGCCAGCAGCTTGGATGGCGGGGGGGCCCTGTTGTACGAGCAGTACTTC. This sequence encodes CASSLDGGGALLYEQYF.

The genes are TRBV10-2 and TRBJ2-7, with 14 bases that match TRBD2. After removal of 10 bases from V and 7 bases from J, the junction contained 6 bases not matched to a gene. The CDR3 contains 13 residues. Looked up from germline, CDR1 is WSHSY and CDR2 is SAAADI. The CDR3 reads CAIRTSGGQEQYF. DNA for the CDR3: TGCGCCATCCGGACTAGCGGGGGGCAGGAGCAGTACTTC.

The chain combines TRBV6-6 with TRBJ2-1, with TRBD2 identical over 12 bases. CDR3 length: 14 residues. Germline CDR1 and CDR2: MNHNY and SVGAGI (reference sequence). Trimming took 4 bases from V and 9 from J; bases not matched to a gene: 4. The CDR3, as DNA: TGTGCCAGCAGTTCACGGACTAGCGGGGCTGAGCAGTTCTTC. Amino acid sequence: CASSSRTSGAEQFF.

The rearrangement joins TRBV29-1 to TRBJ2-1; the match to TRBD1 covers 9 bases. The CDR3 loop spans 15 amino acids. V lost 4 bases and J lost 9; bases outside the gene matches: 13. CDR1 is SQVTM and CDR2 is ANQGSEA in the germline V gene. The CDR3 nucleotides read TGCAGCGTTGCAATACAGGGGGCGCGAAAAGGTGAGCAGTTCTTC. Translated, it gives CSVAIQGARKGEQFF.

The chain recombines TRBV30 with TRBJ2-2; 8 bases are shared with TRBD1. Germline values: CDR1 GTSNPN, CDR2 SVGIG (reference sequence). The CDR3 length is 13 residues. V lost 3 bases and J lost 7; bases outside the gene matches: 4. The CDR3 is CAWRDRADGELFF. DNA of the CDR3: TGTGCCTGGAGGGACAGGGCGGACGGGGAGCTGTTTTTT.

The CDR3 sequence is CASSQHGLAGVTDTQYF. The CDR3 DNA follows: TGTGCCAGCAGCCAGCATGGACTAGCGGGGGTCACAGATACGCAGTATTTT. This chain connects TRBV14 to TRBJ2-3; 13 bases match TRBD2. Germline loops: CDR1 SGHDN, CDR2 FVKESK. The CDR3 sequence is 17 residues long. With V trimmed by 3 bases and J by 2 bases, 5 bases remained unmatched.

CDR3 nucleotides: TGCAGCGTTCCACACGAGACAGGGCGAAACACTGAAGCTTTCTTT. Translated: CSVPHETGRNTEAFF. The gene calls are TRBV29-1 and TRBJ1-1; 7 bases are shared with TRBD1. Germline assignment: CDR1 SQVTM and CDR2 ANQGSEA. The CDR3 has 15 amino acids. The junction had 11 bases not matched to a gene; V was cut back by 5 bases and J by 2 bases.

This clone was seen a single time. J is TRBJ2-3 and V is TRBV13, with TRBD2 matching over 7 bases. This CDR3 contains 15 residues. V was pared by 4 bases and J by 5 bases, with 9 bases of the junction left unmatched. CDR1 PRHDT and CDR2 FYEKMQ come from the germline V gene (reference sequence). The CDR3 is CASSSFPGGLDTQYF. CDR3 DNA: TGTGCCAGCAGCTCCTTCCCCGGGGGGTTAGATACGCAGTATTTT.

The gene calls are TRBV29-1 and TRBJ1-5, with TRBD1 matching 11 bases. Germline CDR1 SQVTM, CDR2 ANQGSEA. The CDR3 runs to 16 residues. V lost 4 bases to trimming and J lost 1 base; unmatched junction nucleotides: 6. CDR3: CSVAGTGGGSNQPQHF. In nucleotides, the CDR3 is TGCAGCGTTGCCGGGACAGGGGGAGGAAGCAATCAGCCCCAGCATTTT.

The V and J genes are TRBV9 and TRBJ1-3; no firm D call. This CDR3 has 14 residues. Germline CDR1 and CDR2: SGDLS and YYNGEE. V lost 3 bases and J lost 3, with 10 bases in between. This chain's CDR3 is CASSAKTSGNTIYF. In DNA form, the CDR3 reads TGTGCCAGCAGCGCGAAGACCAGTGGAAACACCATATATTTT.

This chain links TRBV4-1 with TRBJ2-7, with D perhaps TRBD1 (6 bases). The CDR3 extends over 14 amino acids. Germline CDR1 MGHRA, CDR2 YSYEKL. Trimming pared 1 base from V and 3 bases from J, leaving 10 bases between. The CDR3 coding sequence is TGCGCCAGCAGCCAAGCCAGGGGAGACTACGAGCAGTACTTC. The encoded protein is CASSQARGDYEQYF.

CDR3 DNA: TGTGCCAGCAGGCCCGGACAGGGTGGGGGATATAGCAATCAGCCCCAGCATTTT. Its translation: CASRPGQGGGYSNQPQHF. The chain uses TRBV2 and TRBJ1-5, with 8 bases aligning to TRBD1. After removal of 6 bases from V and 0 bases from J, the junction contained 13 bases not matched to a gene. This CDR3 has 18 residues. Germline-derived CDR1 and CDR2 are SNHLY and FYNNEI.

In its sample, this clone was seen once. The chain has TRBV15 and TRBJ2-1, with D tentatively TRBD2 (6 bases). Trimming removed 4 bases at V and 7 bases at J, with 17 bases between. This CDR3 has 15 residues. Germline CDR1 is LNHNV and CDR2 is YYDKDF (reference sequence). CDR3 bases: TGTGCCACCAGCACAACGGGAGTTAGTAGGAATGAGCAGTTCTTC. Translation: CATSTTGVSRNEQFF.

The gene calls are TRBV9 and TRBJ2-3, with D hard to call. Germline lookup yields CDR1 SGDLS and CDR2 YYNGEE. Deletions cut 4 bases from V and 4 bases from J, with 4 bases between. CDR3 size: 11 residues. The CDR3 coding sequence is TGTGCCAGCAGCCCCGCAGATACGCAGTATTTT. Protein: CASSPADTQYF.

This chain links TRBV19 with TRBJ1-2, with 9 nucleotides matching TRBD1. Germline values: CDR1 LNHDA, CDR2 SQIVND (reference sequence). The CDR3 runs to 13 residues. V lost 5 bases, J lost 9 bases, and 7 bases stayed unmatched. CDR3 bases: TGTGCCAGTAGTGCGGGACAGGGAGTGAGCTACACCTTC. This encodes CASSAGQGVSYTF.

The CDR3 region has the DNA TGTGCCTGGAACAGGGGCGGATTCTACGAGCAGTACTTC. Protein sequence: CAWNRGGFYEQYF. The rearrangement uses TRBV30 and TRBJ2-7; 7 positions agree with TRBD1. This CDR3 spans 13 amino acids. CDR1 is GTSNPN, CDR2 SVGIG, per germline (reference sequence). V trimming: 4 bases; J trimming: 3 bases; junction bases outside the gene matches: 6. The whole variable domain, filled in from reference TRBV30 and TRBJ2-7, reads SQTIHQWPATLVQPVGSPLSLECTVEGTSNPNLYWYRQAAGRGLQLLFYSVGIGQISSEVPQNLSASRPQDRQFILSSKKLLLSDSGFYLCAWNRGGFYEQYFGPGTRLTVT.

V gene TRBV27 combines with J gene TRBJ2-7, with 9 bases that match TRBD1. Trimming removed 6 bases from V and 1 base from J; junction bases left unmatched: 7. The CDR3 contains 15 residues. Germline loops: CDR1 MNHEY, CDR2 SMNVEV (reference sequence). Here the CDR3 reads CASREPGTGSYEQYF. In DNA form, the CDR3 reads TGTGCCAGCAGGGAACCCGGGACAGGGTCCTACGAGCAGTACTTC.

The J gene is TRBJ1-6, the V gene TRBV25-1; D may be TRBD1 (5 bases). The germline V and J ends were trimmed by 0 bases and 9 bases, with 15 bases remaining between them. The germline V gene has CDR1 MGHDK and CDR2 SYGVNS. The CDR3 is 16 amino acids. The CDR3: CASSEYVGRISSPLHF. The CDR3 region has the DNA TGTGCCAGCAGTGAATATGTGGGACGGATTTCTTCACCCCTCCACTTT.